This T cell receptor beta chain was documented in a study of OX40 agonist ivuxolimab in advanced cancers. Study findings and constraints: Relatively little clonal expansion, among the lowest observed, appeared in partial responders at 0.1-3.0 mg/kg.

Data came from immunoSEQ multiplex PCR; TCRdb stores just in-frame clones and leaves some out. The sample has around 91,000 clones; 80% to 90% are singletons. V shed 8 bases and J shed 5 bases, with 16 bases lying between them. The CDR3 consists of 13 residues. The V gene's germline CDR1 is SGHNT and CDR2 YYREEE (reference sequence). About this clone itself: The antigen is not known.

This TCR derives from an adult with an advanced solid tumor such as melanoma, head and neck, liver or kidney cancer. This chain uses TRBV5-4 with TRBJ2-5; a possible D gene is TRBD2 (5 bases). Sequences were derived from CD4+ or CD8+ T cells sorted from blood, sampled in a trial of the OX40 agonist ivuxolimab. The CDR3 sequence: CASSPGNGETQYF. For the CDR3, the DNA is TGTGCCAGTTCCCCGGGAAATGGGGAGACCCAGTACTTC. The variable domain in full, with the rest retrieved from reference TRBV5-4 and TRBJ2-5, is ETGVTQSPTHLIKTRGQQVTLRCSSQSGHNTVSWYQQALGQGPQFIFQYYREEENGRGNFPPRFSGLQFPNYSSELNVNALELDDSALYLCASSPGNGETQYFGPGTRLLVL.